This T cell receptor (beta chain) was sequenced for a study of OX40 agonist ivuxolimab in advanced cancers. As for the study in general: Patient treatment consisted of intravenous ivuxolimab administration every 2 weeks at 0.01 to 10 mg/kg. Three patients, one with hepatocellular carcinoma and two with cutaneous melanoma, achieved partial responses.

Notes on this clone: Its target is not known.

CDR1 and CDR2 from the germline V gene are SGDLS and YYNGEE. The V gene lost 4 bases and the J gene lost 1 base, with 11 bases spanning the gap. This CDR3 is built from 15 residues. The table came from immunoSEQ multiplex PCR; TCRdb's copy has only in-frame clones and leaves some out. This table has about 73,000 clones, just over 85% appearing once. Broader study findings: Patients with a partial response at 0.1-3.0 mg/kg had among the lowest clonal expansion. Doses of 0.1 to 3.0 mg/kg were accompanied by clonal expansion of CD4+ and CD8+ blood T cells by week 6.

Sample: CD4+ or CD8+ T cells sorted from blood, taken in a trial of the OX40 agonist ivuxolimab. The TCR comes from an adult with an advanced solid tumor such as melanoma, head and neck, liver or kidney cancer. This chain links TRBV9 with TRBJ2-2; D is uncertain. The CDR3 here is CASSTLPENTGELFF. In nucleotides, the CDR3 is TGTGCCAGCAGCACCCTCCCAGAGAACACCGGGGAGCTGTTTTTT.